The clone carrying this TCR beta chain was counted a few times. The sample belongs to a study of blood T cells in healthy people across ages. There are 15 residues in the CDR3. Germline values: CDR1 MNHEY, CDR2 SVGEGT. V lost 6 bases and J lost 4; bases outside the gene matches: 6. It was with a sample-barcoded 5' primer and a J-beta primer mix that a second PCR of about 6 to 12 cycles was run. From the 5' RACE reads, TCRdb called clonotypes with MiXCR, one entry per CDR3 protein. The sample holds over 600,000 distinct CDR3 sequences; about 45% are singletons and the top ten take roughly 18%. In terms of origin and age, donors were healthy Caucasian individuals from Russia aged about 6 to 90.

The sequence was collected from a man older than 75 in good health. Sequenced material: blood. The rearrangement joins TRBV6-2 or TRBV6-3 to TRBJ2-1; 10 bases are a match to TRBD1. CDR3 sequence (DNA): TGTGCCAGCAGACCGGACAGGGGGGTTTACAATGAGCAGTTCTTC. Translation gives CASRPDRGVYNEQFF.